Included here is one T cell receptor (beta chain) sequence, with context. RNA transcripts yielded amplified TCR beta CDR3 regions. HTBI primers drove first-round RT-PCR of the TCR CDR3. Each CDR3 protein is one row after TCRdb ran MiXCR on the multiplex PCR reads. Of approximately 95,000 distinct CDR3 sequences listed, 40% are singletons. The data originate from a study of T cells in Graves' hyperthyroidism and ophthalmopathy. The CDR3 consists of 16 residues. The ends were cut back, 3 bases at V and 0 bases at J, with 14 bases in the middle. Germline V gene data show CDR1 as LNHNV and CDR2 as YYDKDF (reference sequence).

The sample taken for sequencing was peripheral blood or thyroid tissue (not recorded which). This sequence was found in a woman in her 30s with Graves' hyperthyroidism. J is TRBJ1-1 and V is TRBV15; weak D call: TRBD1 (5 bases). CDR3 sequence reads: CATSSDTGQLNTEAFF. DNA for the CDR3: TGTGCCACCAGCAGCGACACCGGACAACTGAACACTGAAGCTTTCTTT.